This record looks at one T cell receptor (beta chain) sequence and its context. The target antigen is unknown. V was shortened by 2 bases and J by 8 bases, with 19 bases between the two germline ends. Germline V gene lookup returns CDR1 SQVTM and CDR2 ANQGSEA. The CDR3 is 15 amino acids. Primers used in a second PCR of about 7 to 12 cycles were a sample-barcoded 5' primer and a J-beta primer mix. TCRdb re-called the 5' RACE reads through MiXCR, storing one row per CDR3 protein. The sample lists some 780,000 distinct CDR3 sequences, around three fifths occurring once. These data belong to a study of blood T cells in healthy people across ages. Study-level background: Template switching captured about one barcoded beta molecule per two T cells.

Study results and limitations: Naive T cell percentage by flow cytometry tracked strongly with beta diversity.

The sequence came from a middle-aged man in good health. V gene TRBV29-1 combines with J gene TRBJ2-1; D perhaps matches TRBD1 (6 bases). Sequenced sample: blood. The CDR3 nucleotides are TGCAGCGTTGAAAATCGGGCAGGGGCTATCGATGAGCAGTTCTTC. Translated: CSVENRAGAIDEQFF.